This is a list of T cell receptor beta chains from one sample in a study of Tregs in tolerant kidney transplant recipients. Clones were sequenced by immunoSEQ multiplex PCR, and TCRdb holds only the in-frame ones, with some missing. The repertoire holds 75,000 to 100,000 clones, with approximately 94% as singletons. Sequenced material: CD4+ T cells from blood (PBMCs), taken 12 months after the transplant. The source is a human patient who received a combined kidney and bone marrow transplant. Part of the T cells may come from the graft donor. Both conserved end residues are part of each CDR3. The order of the fields is D gene, V gene, clone size, J gene, CDR3 DNA, CDR3 protein. D genes are given only for firm matches. The size field is filled for only some rows; it gives once, few, many or a size class.

D: TRBD2
V: TRBV9
size: -
J: TRBJ2-3
DNA: TGTGCCAGCAGCGAACGGAAACTAGCGGGGGTGAGAGATACGCAGTATTTT
CDR3: CASSERKLAGVRDTQYF

D: TRBD2
V: TRBV19
size: -
J: TRBJ2-1
DNA: TGTGCCAGTAGTACCAGACTAGTAGCGGGCTACAATGAGCAGTTCTTC
CDR3: CASSTRLVAGYNEQFF

D: TRBD1
V: TRBV13
size: -
J: TRBJ1-1
DNA: TGTGCCAGCAGCACCCGGACAGGGTTAGAAGCTTTCTTT
CDR3: CASSTRTGLEAFF

D: TRBD1
V: TRBV11-2
size: -
J: TRBJ2-3
DNA: TGTGCCAGCAGCTCTCTCTTTAGTACAGGGGGGAGCACAGATACGCAGTATTTT
CDR3: CASSSLFSTGGSTDTQYF

D: TRBD2
V: TRBV10-3
size: few
J: TRBJ2-7
DNA: TGTGCCATCAGTGCAGGGACTAGCGGGAGGTCATACACCTACGAGCAGTACTTC
CDR3: CAISAGTSGRSYTYEQYF

D: TRBD1
V: TRBV4-2
size: -
J: TRBJ2-7
DNA: TGTGCCAGCAGCCAAGAAGGAAGACAGGGTAGGTACGAGCAGTACTTC
CDR3: CASSQEGRQGRYEQYF

D: -
V: TRBV25-1
size: -
J: TRBJ2-7
DNA: TGTGCCAGCAGTGAATCAGGGGTATCACCCTACGAGCAGTACTTC
CDR3: CASSESGVSPYEQYF

D: -
V: TRBV19
size: -
J: TRBJ2-7
DNA: TGTGCCAGTAGTATGAAAGCCAGGCGTTTATCCTACGAGCAGTACTTC
CDR3: CASSMKARRLSYEQYF

D: -
V: TRBV28
size: -
J: TRBJ2-1
DNA: TGTGCCAGCAGTCACGGACAGGAGCAGTTCTTC
CDR3: CASSHGQEQFF

D: -
V: TRBV7-3
size: -
J: TRBJ1-3
DNA: TGTGCCAGCAGCTTAAACCCCCAGGGGTCCTCTGGAAACACCATATATTTT
CDR3: CASSLNPQGSSGNTIYF

D: -
V: TRBV7-2
size: -
J: TRBJ1-6
DNA: TGTGCCAGCAGCTCCTTCACTTTTTCCCCCCTCCACTTT
CDR3: CASSSFTFSPLHF

D: -
V: TRBV4-3
size: -
J: TRBJ1-5
DNA: TGCGCCAGCAGCCAAACCATAGTTCAGCCCCAGCATTTT
CDR3: CASSQTIVQPQHF

D: -
V: TRBV7-3
size: -
J: TRBJ1-2
DNA: TGTGCCAGCAGCACATACAGGGAGTCTGGGGTTAACTATGGCTACACCTTC
CDR3: CASSTYRESGVNYGYTF

D: TRBD2
V: TRBV2
size: -
J: TRBJ2-7
DNA: TGTGCCAGCAGCCCACTAGCGGGGGGATCTAACGAGCAGTACTTC
CDR3: CASSPLAGGSNEQYF

D: TRBD2
V: TRBV5-1
size: -
J: TRBJ2-7
DNA: TGCGCCAGCAGCTTTGGCCTAAGCGGGATCTCCTACGAGCAGTACTTC
CDR3: CASSFGLSGISYEQYF

D: -
V: TRBV5-6
size: -
J: TRBJ1-6
DNA: TGTGCCAGCAGCGAAGGGAGGGGCACCTATAATTCACCCCTCCACTTT
CDR3: CASSEGRGTYNSPLHF

D: -
V: TRBV4-3
size: -
J: TRBJ2-7
DNA: TGCGCCAGCAGCCAAGATCTGCGCGGCAGAGCCTACGAGCAGTACTTC
CDR3: CASSQDLRGRAYEQYF

D: TRBD1
V: TRBV19
size: -
J: TRBJ2-1
DNA: TGTGCCAGTAGGCGACAGGGGGGCAGCTACAATGAGCAGTTCTTC
CDR3: CASRRQGGSYNEQFF

D: -
V: TRBV4-1
size: -
J: TRBJ2-1
DNA: TGCGCCAGCAGCCAAGGGACTTCCCCGGAAAATGAGCAGTTCTTC
CDR3: CASSQGTSPENEQFF

D: -
V: TRBV7-2
size: -
J: TRBJ1-5
DNA: TGTGCCAGCAGCGTAGACAGTGCAAATCAGCCCCAGCATTTT
CDR3: CASSVDSANQPQHF

D: -
V: TRBV28
size: -
J: TRBJ2-7
DNA: TGTGCCAGCAGTTCTAGCTTTCCCTACGAGCAGTACTTC
CDR3: CASSSSFPYEQYF

D: -
V: TRBV9
size: -
J: TRBJ2-7
DNA: TGTGCCAGCAGCGTATCCCTCCAGGGTTACGAGCAGTACTTC
CDR3: CASSVSLQGYEQYF

D: -
V: TRBV7-2
size: -
J: TRBJ2-5
DNA: TGTGCCAGCAGCCGTCGCCCGAGCCCACCCCAAGAGACCCAGTACTTC
CDR3: CASSRRPSPPQETQYF

D: TRBD1
V: TRBV7-9
size: -
J: TRBJ2-7
DNA: TGTGCCAGCAGCCCCCGGACAGGGCACGAGCAGTACTTC
CDR3: CASSPRTGHEQYF

D: TRBD1
V: TRBV19
size: -
J: TRBJ2-5
DNA: TGTGCCAGTAGTAGATCCGGGACAGGAGATCCCCTATCGACCCAGTACTTC
CDR3: CASSRSGTGDPLSTQYF

D: -
V: TRBV7-2
size: -
J: TRBJ1-1
DNA: TGTGCCAGCAGCTTAGCTCCCGGGACACAGAACACTGAAGCTTTCTTT
CDR3: CASSLAPGTQNTEAFF